A selection of T cell receptor beta chains follows, all from one sample in a study of control samples from healthy donors and cancer patients. Generated by immunoSEQ multiplex PCR, the TCRdb table keeps only in-frame clones and is missing some. The table has fewer than 500,000 clones, more than 80% seen once. Sequencing input: PBMCs. The receptors were gathered from a man in his forties with head and neck cancer. The CDR3 runs from the conserved cysteine through the conserved F or W. D genes are given only for firm matches. Where a row states a size, it is once, few, many or the class of an expanded clone; other rows omit it.

V	size	D	length	J	DNA	CDR3
TRBV30	NA	NA	15	TRBJ1-2	TGTGCCTGGAGTGTAGGGAATAGAGGTGGCTATGGCTACACCTTC	CAWSVGNRGGYGYTF
TRBV19	NA	TRBD2	17	TRBJ2-7	TGTGCCAGTAGTAGAACTAGCGGGGGGCCGTACTCCTACGAGCAGTACTTC	CASSRTSGGPYSYEQYF
TRBV9	NA	NA	16	TRBJ2-3	TGTGCCAGCAGCGTAGGGACCCTAAGAAGCACAGATACGCAGTATTTT	CASSVGTLRSTDTQYF
TRBV23-1	NA	TRBD1	14	TRBJ1-2	TGCGCCAGCAGTCTAGATAGGGGGCAGGATGGCTACACCTTC	CASSLDRGQDGYTF
TRBV28	NA	NA	16	TRBJ2-5	TGTGCCACCATGACGCCTCGGGGGAGGGGGGGAGAGACCCAGTACTTC	CATMTPRGRGGETQYF
TRBV30	NA	TRBD1	14	TRBJ2-1	TGTGCCTGGTCAGACAGGGGGCTATCGGATGAGCAGTTCTTC	CAWSDRGLSDEQFF
TRBV6-2/TRBV6-3	NA	NA	14	TRBJ1-2	TGTGCCAGCAGTTCCCAGCCGGGGGTCTATGGCTACACCTTC	CASSSQPGVYGYTF
TRBV19	NA	TRBD1	16	TRBJ1-2	TGTGCCAGTAGTCCCCCCACGGGACAGAAATCCTATGGCTACACCTTC	CASSPPTGQKSYGYTF
TRBV27	NA	NA	17	TRBJ1-6	TGTGCCAGCAGCCCACACCCGACAGGATCCTATAATTCACCCCTCCACTTT	CASSPHPTGSYNSPLHF
TRBV19	NA	NA	16	TRBJ1-5	TGTGCCAGTAGCCGAGGACAGAGCTATAGCAATCAGCCCCAGCATTTT	CASSRGQSYSNQPQHF
TRBV10-3	NA	TRBD1	15	TRBJ1-4	TGTGCCATCAGAAACCCAGGGACAGCTAATGAAAAACTGTTTTTT	CAIRNPGTANEKLFF
TRBV6-5	once	NA	13	TRBJ1-5	TGTGCCAGCAGTTTAGATAGCAATCAGCCCCAGCATTTT	CASSLDSNQPQHF
TRBV6-2/TRBV6-3	NA	TRBD1	15	TRBJ1-5	TGTGCCAGCAGTCTTTACCTACAGGGGACTCAGCCCCAGCATTTT	CASSLYLQGTQPQHF
TRBV2	NA	NA	15	TRBJ2-1	TGTGCCACCAGACAGGAATCGGCGTGGGACAATGAGCAGTTCTTC	CATRQESAWDNEQFF
TRBV9	NA	TRBD2	15	TRBJ2-7	TGTGCCAGCAGCGTAGATCAAGCGGGAGTCGACGAGCAGTACTTC	CASSVDQAGVDEQYF
TRBV30	NA	NA	14	TRBJ1-2	TGTGCCTGGAGTGTGGTTAGCCTTTCGGAAGGCTACACCTTC	CAWSVVSLSEGYTF
TRBV7-8	NA	NA	18	TRBJ2-6	TGTGCCAGCAGCTTAGGTTCTGCAGGGCTCTCTGGGGCCAACGTCCTGACTTTC	CASSLGSAGLSGANVLTF
TRBV6-5	NA	NA	15	TRBJ1-3	TGTGCCAGCAGTTACTCCAGGACAGCTGGAAACACCATATATTTT	CASSYSRTAGNTIYF
TRBV20-1	NA	NA	12	TRBJ1-2	TGCAGTGCCAGTGGTTGGTCTGGAGGCTACACCTTC	CSASGWSGGYTF
TRBV6-4	NA	NA	13	TRBJ2-1	TGTGCCAGCAGTCGGGACTTCGAAGGGGAGCAGTTCTTC	CASSRDFEGEQFF
TRBV3-1/TRBV3-2	NA	TRBD2	18	TRBJ2-3	TGTGCCAGCAGCCAAGATCTTGGCTGGCCTAGCGGGAGGGATACGCAGTATTTT	CASSQDLGWPSGRDTQYF
TRBV4-2	NA	NA	18	TRBJ2-3	TGTGCCAGCAGCCCGAGCGCAACCCCGGGGGCTAGCACAGATACGCAGTATTTT	CASSPSATPGASTDTQYF